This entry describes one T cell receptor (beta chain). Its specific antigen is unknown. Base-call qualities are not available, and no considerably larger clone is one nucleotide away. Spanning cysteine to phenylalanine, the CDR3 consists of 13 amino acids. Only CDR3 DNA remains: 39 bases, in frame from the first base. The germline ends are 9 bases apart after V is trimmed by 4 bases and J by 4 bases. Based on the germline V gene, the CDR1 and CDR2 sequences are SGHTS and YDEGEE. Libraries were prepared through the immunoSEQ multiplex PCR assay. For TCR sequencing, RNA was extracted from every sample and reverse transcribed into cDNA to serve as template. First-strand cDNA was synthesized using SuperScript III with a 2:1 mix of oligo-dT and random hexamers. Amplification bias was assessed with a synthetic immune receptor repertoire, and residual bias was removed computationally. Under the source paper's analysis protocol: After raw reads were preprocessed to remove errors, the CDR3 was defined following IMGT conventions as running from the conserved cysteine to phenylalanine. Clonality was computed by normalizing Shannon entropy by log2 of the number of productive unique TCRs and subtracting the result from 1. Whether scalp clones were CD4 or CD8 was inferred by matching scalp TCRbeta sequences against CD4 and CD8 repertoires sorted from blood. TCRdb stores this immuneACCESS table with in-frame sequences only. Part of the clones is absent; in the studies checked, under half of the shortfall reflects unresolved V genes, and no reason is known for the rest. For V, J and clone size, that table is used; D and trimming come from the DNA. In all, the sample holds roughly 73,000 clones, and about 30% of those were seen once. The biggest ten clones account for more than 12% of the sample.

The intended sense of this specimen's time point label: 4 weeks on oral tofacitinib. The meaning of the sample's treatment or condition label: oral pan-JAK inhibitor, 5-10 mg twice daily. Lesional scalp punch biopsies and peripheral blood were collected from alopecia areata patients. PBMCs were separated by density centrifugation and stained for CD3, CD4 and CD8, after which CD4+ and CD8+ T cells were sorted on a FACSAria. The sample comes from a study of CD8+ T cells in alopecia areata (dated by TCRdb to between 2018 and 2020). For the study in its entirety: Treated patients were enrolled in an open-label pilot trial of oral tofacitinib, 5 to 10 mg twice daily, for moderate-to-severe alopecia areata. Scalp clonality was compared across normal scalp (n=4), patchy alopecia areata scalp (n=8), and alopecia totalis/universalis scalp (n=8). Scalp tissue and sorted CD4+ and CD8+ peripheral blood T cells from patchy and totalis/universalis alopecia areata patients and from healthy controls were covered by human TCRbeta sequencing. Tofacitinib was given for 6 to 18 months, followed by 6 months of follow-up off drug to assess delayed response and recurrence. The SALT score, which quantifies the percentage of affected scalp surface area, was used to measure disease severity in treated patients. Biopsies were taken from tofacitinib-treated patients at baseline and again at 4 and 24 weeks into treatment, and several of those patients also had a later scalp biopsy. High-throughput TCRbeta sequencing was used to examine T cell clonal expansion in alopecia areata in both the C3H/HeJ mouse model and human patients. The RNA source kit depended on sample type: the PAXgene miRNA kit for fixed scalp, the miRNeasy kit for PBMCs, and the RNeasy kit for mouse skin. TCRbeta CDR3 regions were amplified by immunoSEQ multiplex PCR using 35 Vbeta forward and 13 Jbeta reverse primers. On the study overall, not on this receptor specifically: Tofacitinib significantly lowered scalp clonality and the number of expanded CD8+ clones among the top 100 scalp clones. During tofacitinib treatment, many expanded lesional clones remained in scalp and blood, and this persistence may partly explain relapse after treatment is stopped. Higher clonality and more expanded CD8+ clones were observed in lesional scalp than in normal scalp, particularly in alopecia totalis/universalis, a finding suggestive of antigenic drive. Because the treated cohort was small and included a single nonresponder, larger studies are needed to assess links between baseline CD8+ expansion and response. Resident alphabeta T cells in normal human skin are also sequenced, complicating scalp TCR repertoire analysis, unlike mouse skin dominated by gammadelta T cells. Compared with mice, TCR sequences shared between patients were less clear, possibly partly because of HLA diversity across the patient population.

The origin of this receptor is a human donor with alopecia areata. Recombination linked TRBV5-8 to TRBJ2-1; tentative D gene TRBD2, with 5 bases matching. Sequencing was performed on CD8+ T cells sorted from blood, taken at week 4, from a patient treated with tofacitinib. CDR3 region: CASSNSVYNEQFF. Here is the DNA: TGTGCCAGCAGCAATAGCGTATACAATGAGCAGTTCTTC.